The 27 T cell receptor beta chains presented below share a single source sample, sequenced in a study of blood T cell repertoires in COVID-19. Clones were read by immunoSEQ multiplex PCR, and TCRdb kept only the in-frame ones, dropping some. Here the sample spans 650,000 to 800,000 clones, approximately 90% being singletons. The sequenced sample consisted of peripheral blood. The receptors shown here come from a woman aged 18-29 years with acute or convalescent COVID-19.

CDR3 coding DNA: TGTGCCAGCAGTTCGGGTGCGACCCAGTACTTC. Translated: CASSSGATQYF. The rearrangement links TRBV6-5 to TRBJ2-5; D is unresolved. Germline V gene data show CDR1 as MNHEY and CDR2 as SVGAGI. Trimming stripped 4 bases from V and 7 bases from J, with 7 bases between. This CDR3 contains 11 residues.

This sequence joins TRBV5-1 and TRBJ2-3; the D is unclear. This CDR3 is built from 15 residues. From germline, CDR1 is SGHRS and CDR2 YFSETQ. V was shortened by 2 bases and J by 4 bases, with 14 bases between the two germline ends. Written as DNA, the CDR3 is TGCGCCAGCAGCTTCGGCGATGGAGTATCAGATACGCAGTATTTT. This gives the protein CASSFGDGVSDTQYF.

The chain uses TRBV7-9 and TRBJ1-1; TRBD1 matches at 11 bases. The CDR3 runs to 15 residues. Germline CDR1 and CDR2: SEHNR and FQNEAQ (reference sequence). Losses at the gene ends were 6 bases for V and 5 bases for J; bases not matched to a gene: 8. The DNA of the CDR3 is TGTGCCAGCAGACCAGGACAGGGGGCTAGTACTGAAGCTTTCTTT. Its protein is CASRPGQGASTEAFF. Full variable domain (outside the CDR3, taken from reference TRBV7-9 and TRBJ1-1): DTGVSQNPRHKITKRGQNVTFRCDPISEHNRLYWYRQTLGQGPEFLTYFQNEAQLEKSRLLSDRFSAERPKGSFSTLEIQRTEQGDSAMYLCASRPGQGASTEAFFGQGTRLTVV.

This sequence joins TRBV29-1 and TRBJ2-2; D is possibly TRBD1 (6 bases). There are 12 residues in the CDR3. Germline-derived CDR1 and CDR2 are SQVTM and ANQGSEA. V dropped 6 bases and J dropped 4 bases, with 9 bases sitting between them. DNA for the CDR3: TGCAGCGTCCTCAGGGGCACCGGGGAGCTGTTTTTT. Translating it yields CSVLRGTGELFF.

The chain employs TRBV24-1 and TRBJ2-5, with D perhaps TRBD2 (5 bases). There are 12 residues in the CDR3. The germline V gene has CDR1 KGHDR and CDR2 SFDVKD. The V gene lost 5 bases and the J gene lost 4 bases, with 7 bases spanning the gap. The CDR3 here is CATSVGGETQYF. The CDR3 DNA reads as TGTGCCACCAGTGTAGGAGGAGAGACCCAGTACTTC.

The chain links TRBV4-1 to TRBJ1-2, with 7 positions matching TRBD1. Germline values: CDR1 MGHRA, CDR2 YSYEKL. This CDR3 region has 14 residues. V lost 1 base to trimming and J lost 8 bases; unmatched junction nucleotides: 7. CDR3 sequence: CASSQGKGGSGYTF. CDR3 DNA: TGCGCCAGCAGCCAAGGAAAAGGGGGCTCGGGCTACACCTTC.

The V and J genes are TRBV27 and TRBJ2-7; D not resolved. The germline V gene encodes CDR1 MNHEY and CDR2 SMNVEV (reference sequence). The ends were cut back, 3 bases at V and 3 bases at J, with 9 bases in the middle. The CDR3 is 13 amino acids. CDR3 protein: CASSFGRHYEQYF. CDR3 coding DNA: TGTGCCAGCAGTTTCGGCAGACACTACGAGCAGTACTTC.

CDR3 sequence (DNA): TGTGCCATCAGTGAGTCGGGGCAGTCCCCTTACTTC. This sequence encodes CAISESGQSPYF. The genes are TRBV10-3 and TRBJ2-5, with D perhaps matching TRBD1 (5 bases). With 0 bases removed from V and 14 bases from J, the gap between germline ends came to 13 bases. CDR3 length equals 12 residues. Germline CDR1 and CDR2: ENHRY and SYGVKD.

The rearrangement uses TRBV7-8 and TRBJ2-7; D possibly corresponds to TRBD2 (5 bases). V lost 2 bases, J lost 3 bases, and 11 bases lay in between. CDR3 length: 14 amino acids. CDR1 and CDR2 (germline): SGHVS, FQNEAQ. CDR3 region: CASSLSGGYYEQYF. DNA of the CDR3: TGTGCCAGCAGCTTAAGTGGAGGCTACTACGAGCAGTACTTC.

J is TRBJ2-3 and V is TRBV6-1; D may be TRBD2 (6 bases). The CDR3 length is 14 residues. Deletions cut 1 base from V and 5 bases from J, with 10 bases between. Germline V CDR1 and CDR2: MNHNS, SASEGT. CDR3 coding DNA: TGTGCCAGCAGTGAAGTGGCGGGGCAAGATACGCAGTATTTT. This codes for CASSEVAGQDTQYF.

The chain employs TRBV30 and TRBJ1-4, with D hard to call. Germline values: CDR1 GTSNPN, CDR2 SVGIG (reference sequence). The CDR3 loop spans 20 amino acids. Deletions cut 2 bases from V and 3 bases from J, with 28 bases between. CDR3 nucleotide sequence: TGTGCCTGGAGTCGGGGTTGGGGTTTCGCCGCCCTACTTTCTAATGAAAAACTGTTTTTT. Residues: CAWSRGWGFAALLSNEKLFF.

The sample holds one count of this clone. The rearrangement uses TRBV5-8 and TRBJ2-5; 14 nucleotides agree with TRBD2. CDR3 length equals 17 residues. From germline, CDR1 is SGHTS and CDR2 YDEGEE. V was pared by 4 bases and J by 1 base, with 6 bases of the junction left unmatched. CDR3 bases: TGTGCCAGCAGCGCCGGGACTAGCGGGAGCACCCAAGAGACCCAGTACTTC. The encoded protein is CASSAGTSGSTQETQYF.

The chain employs TRBV6-5 and TRBJ2-2; TRBD2 is a possible D gene (7 bases). The germline CDR1 and CDR2 sequences are MNHEY and SVGAGI. This CDR3 region has 14 residues. V lost 2 bases and J lost 5, with 9 bases in between. In DNA, the CDR3 is TGTGCCAGCAGTTACCGGGGGGCTACCGGGGAGCTGTTTTTT. It yields the protein CASSYRGATGELFF.

This chain connects TRBV4-1 to TRBJ2-1; 11 nucleotides match TRBD1. The CDR3 has 16 amino acids. Losses at the gene ends were 4 bases for V and 7 bases for J; bases not matched to a gene: 9. CDR1 and CDR2 (germline): MGHRA, YSYEKL. The CDR3 DNA reads TGCGCCAGCAGCCCCGGGACAGGGGGAATTGGGAATGAGCAGTTCTTC. This gives the protein CASSPGTGGIGNEQFF.

V gene TRBV11-2 combines with J gene TRBJ2-3; D gene ambiguous. Germline loops: CDR1 SGHAT, CDR2 FQNNGV. The CDR3 contains 15 residues. V lost 1 base to trimming and J lost 1 base, with 9 bases between them. CDR3 DNA: TGTGCCAGCAGCTTAGGGCAGGTTGGCACAGATACGCAGTATTTT. This gives the protein CASSLGQVGTDTQYF.

The chain combines TRBV29-1 with TRBJ2-1, with TRBD1 identical over 7 bases. This CDR3 is 12 amino acids long. V was pared by 4 bases and J by 8 bases, with 5 bases of the junction left unmatched. CDR1 and CDR2 (germline): SQVTM, ANQGSEA. The CDR3 DNA follows: TGCAGCGTTGGGACAGGTTGGGATGAGCAGTTCTTC. Translating gives CSVGTGWDEQFF.

V usage is TRBV30 and J usage is TRBJ1-3, with 7 bases that match TRBD1. The CDR3 has 15 residues. Per the germline V gene, CDR1 is GTSNPN and CDR2 is SVGIG (reference sequence). Trimming removed 0 bases from V and 3 bases from J; junction bases left unmatched: 5. CDR3 DNA sequence: TGTGCCTGGAGTGTTGGACAGGTTGATGGAAACACCATATATTTT. Translated, it gives CAWSVGQVDGNTIYF.

This sequence joins TRBV4-3 and TRBJ1-1; tentative D call: TRBD1 (6 bases). Deletions cut 3 bases from V and 6 bases from J, with 29 bases between. There are 19 residues in the CDR3. The V gene's germline CDR1 is LGHNA and CDR2 YSLEER. Here the CDR3 reads CASSQALGQYGGTSPEAFF. In DNA form, the CDR3 reads TGCGCCAGCAGCCAGGCCCTTGGACAGTATGGGGGCACATCGCCTGAAGCTTTCTTT.

This chain links TRBV4-1 with TRBJ1-1; 7 nucleotides match TRBD1. The germline gives CDR1 MGHRA, CDR2 YSYEKL. Unmatched junction bases numbered 11, after V lost 0 bases and J lost 7 bases. The CDR3 sequence is 16 residues long. The DNA of the CDR3 is TGCGCCAGCAGCCAAGACCCAGGGACAGCAGCGATTGAAGCTTTCTTT. Amino acid sequence: CASSQDPGTAAIEAFF.

Concerning this clone itself: In the same sample, other DNA sequences code for this CDR3. This chain uses TRBV5-4 with TRBJ2-7; TRBD1 aligns across 7 bases. The CDR3 is 14 residues long. CDR1 and CDR2 (germline): SGHNT, YYREEE (reference sequence). V lost 4 bases to trimming and J lost 1 base; unmatched junction nucleotides: 5. The CDR3 sequence is CASSLDRASYEQYF. The CDR3 DNA is TGTGCCAGCAGCCTCGACAGGGCTTCCTACGAGCAGTACTTC.

The rearrangement joins TRBV3-1 (or the pseudogene TRBV3-2) to TRBJ2-7; perhaps TRBD2 as D (6 bases). Trimming removed 0 bases from V and 6 bases from J, with 9 bases in between. The CDR3 spans 13 residues. CDR1 and CDR2 from the germline V gene are LGHDT and YNNKEL (reference sequence). For the CDR3, the DNA is TGTGCCAGCAGCCAAGATATCGGGGGCGAGCAGTACTTC. Translation gives CASSQDIGGEQYF.

The CDR3 loop reads CASSSSGISNEKLFF. CDR3 sequence (DNA): TGTGCCAGCAGCTCCTCGGGGATCTCTAATGAAAAACTGTTTTTT. V and J are TRBV7-2 and TRBJ1-4; D not resolved. The CDR3 is made up of 15 amino acids. Trimming took 4 bases from V and 3 from J, leaving 12 bases between them. Germline CDR1 is SGHTA and CDR2 is FQGNSA.

This rearrangement joins TRBV7-9 to TRBJ2-2; TRBD2 agrees at 14 bases. The V segment lost 4 bases and the J segment 6 bases; nucleotides outside the gene matches: 10. Germline V lookup: CDR1 SEHNR, CDR2 FQNEAQ (reference sequence). CDR3 length equals 18 residues. The chain's CDR3 is CASSSGLAGGRKAGELFF. Written as DNA, the CDR3 is TGTGCCAGCAGCTCAGGACTAGCGGGGGGCAGGAAGGCCGGGGAGCTGTTTTTT. Full variable domain (remainder filled in from reference TRBV7-9 and TRBJ2-2): DTGVSQNPRHKITKRGQNVTFRCDPISEHNRLYWYRQTLGQGPEFLTYFQNEAQLEKSRLLSDRFSAERPKGSFSTLEIQRTEQGDSAMYLCASSSGLAGGRKAGELFFGEGSRLTVL.

The gene calls are TRBV18 and TRBJ2-7, with TRBD1 as a possible D gene (6 bases). CDR1 KGHSH and CDR2 LQKENI come from the germline V gene. The ends were cut back, 0 bases at V and 4 bases at J, with 13 bases in the middle. CDR3 length: 15 amino acids. The CDR3 loop is CASSPPGAQGYEQYF. DNA for the CDR3: TGTGCCAGCTCACCACCGGGGGCACAGGGATACGAGCAGTACTTC. Full variable domain (outside the CDR3, taken from reference TRBV18 and TRBJ2-7): NAGVMQNPRHLVRRRGQEARLRCSPMKGHSHVYWYRQLPEEGLKFMVYLQKENIIDESGMPKERFSAEFPKEGPSILRIQQVVRGDSAAYFCASSPPGAQGYEQYFGPGTRLTVT.

The chain has TRBV19 and TRBJ2-1, with a possible D match to TRBD1 (5 bases). The CDR3 is made up of 17 amino acids. In germline, CDR1 is LNHDA, CDR2 SQIVND (reference sequence). V lost 3 bases and J 4 bases, leaving 19 bases between the germline ends. The CDR3 DNA follows: TGTGCCAGTAGTATTGGCAGGGTCAAGAAGCTATACAATGAGCAGTTCTTC. As protein: CASSIGRVKKLYNEQFF. The variable domain in full, with the rest retrieved from reference TRBV19 and TRBJ2-1, is DGGITQSPKYLFRKEGQNVTLSCEQNLNHDAMYWYRQDPGQGLRLIYYSQIVNDFQKGDIAEGYSVSREKKESFPLTVTSAQKNPTAFYLCASSIGRVKKLYNEQFFGPGTRLTVL.

The chain carries TRBV29-1 and TRBJ1-2; TRBD1 might be the D (6 bases). The V and J ends lost 6 bases and 4 bases respectively, with 12 bases between them. Germline loops: CDR1 SQVTM, CDR2 ANQGSEA. The CDR3 sequence is 12 residues long. The CDR3 DNA sequence: TGCAGCGTCCAACAGGGATCCTATGGCTACACCTTC. This translates into CSVQQGSYGYTF.

The J gene is TRBJ1-6, the V gene TRBV9; maybe TRBD1 (5 bases). V was cut by 1 base and J by 3 bases, with 11 bases left in between. The CDR3 length is 16 residues. From germline, CDR1 is SGDLS and CDR2 YYNGEE. Here the CDR3 reads CASSVNPGHYNSPLHF. The CDR3 region has the DNA TGTGCCAGCAGCGTAAATCCAGGGCACTATAATTCACCCCTCCACTTT. The whole variable domain, filled in from reference TRBV9 and TRBJ1-6, reads DSGVTQTPKHLITATGQRVTLRCSPRSGDLSVYWYQQSLDQGLQFLIQYYNGEERAKGNILERFSAQQFPDLHSELNLSSLELGDSALYFCASSVNPGHYNSPLHFGNGTRLTVT.